The sequence of this TCR beta chain was determined in a study of STAT5B mutations in CD4+ large granular lymphocyte leukemia. The CDR3 contains 13 residues. Germline V lookup: CDR1 LNHDA, CDR2 SQIVND (reference sequence). V lost 1 base, J lost 4 bases, and 4 bases lay in between. Method: immunoSEQ multiplex PCR; TCRdb's copy keeps in-frame clones and lacks some. The data show around 29,000 clones, just under 80% seen once. The source material was CD4+ T cells from blood buffy coats. The V call is TRBV19, the J call TRBJ2-2; D is unclear. This clonotype originated in a human donor in good health. The CDR3 loop reads CASSIAGTGELFF. The CDR3 DNA reads as TGTGCCAGTAGTATAGCGGGCACCGGGGAGCTGTTTTTT.